At least ten counts were recorded for the clone carrying this TCR beta chain. This specimen comes from a study of T cells in Graves' hyperthyroidism and ophthalmopathy. Clinical symptoms, serum thyroxine and TRAb, thyroid ultrasound and orbital computed tomography together formed the diagnostic basis. TCR beta CDR3 regions were amplified from RNA. During a first-round RT-PCR of the TCR CDR3, the HTBI primer set was used. TCRdb re-analysed the multiplex PCR reads in MiXCR, keeping a single row per CDR3 protein. The sample yields around 690,000 distinct CDR3 sequences, 15% to 20% seen once. The specimen sequenced was blood. The clonotype comes from a man aged 50 to 60 with Graves' hyperthyroidism.

CDR3 sequence (DNA): TGTGCCAGTAGTGATAACCAAGAGACCCAGTACTTC. Protein product: CASSDNQETQYF. The genes are TRBV19 and TRBJ2-5, with D unclear. Trimming cost V 5 bases and J 0 bases, with 4 bases left between them. The CDR3 totals 12 residues. CDR1 is LNHDA and CDR2 is SQIVND in the germline V gene (reference sequence).